Listed below are T cell receptor beta chains from one sample, sequenced in a study of T cells in Graves' hyperthyroidism and ophthalmopathy. TCRdb passed the multiplex PCR reads through MiXCR, listing each CDR3 protein once. The table lists approximately 400,000 distinct CDR3 sequences, less than 20% of them singletons. Sequencing input: blood. The receptors derive from a woman younger than 35 with Graves' hyperthyroidism that later progressed to Graves' ophthalmopathy. Both conserved end residues are part of each CDR3. D genes are given only for firm matches. Size tells how often a clone was seen (once, few, many) or the class of an expanded clone, and some rows leave it out.

v_call	clone_size	d_call	j_call	cdr3_nt	cdr3_aa
TRBV6-2/TRBV6-3	many	-	TRBJ2-6	TGTGCCAGCAGTTACGGGTACTTCCACTCTGGGGCCAACGTCCTGACTTTC	CASSYGYFHSGANVLTF
TRBV27	many	-	TRBJ2-7	TGTGCCAGCAGTTTTGTGACGGGCGAGCAGTACTTC	CASSFVTGEQYF
TRBV2	few	-	TRBJ2-7	TGTGCCAGCAGTGGCCGGGATTCCTACGAGCAGTACTTC	CASSGRDSYEQYF
TRBV11-2	-	-	TRBJ2-1	TGTGCCAGCAGCTCGAGCGGAGCCACCAATGAGCAGTTCTTC	CASSSSGATNEQFF
TRBV5-6	few	-	TRBJ1-1	TGTGCCAGCAGCTCCGGGACCCCGGGGATGAACACTGAAGCTTTCTTT	CASSSGTPGMNTEAFF
TRBV5-4	few	-	TRBJ2-2	TGTGCCAGCAGCGGTAGCGGAATTGCGAACACCGGGGAGCTGTTTTTT	CASSGSGIANTGELFF
TRBV3-1	many	TRBD2	TRBJ2-1	TGTGCCAGCAGCCAAGATTTGAGACTAGCGGTATACAATGAGCAGTTCTTC	CASSQDLRLAVYNEQFF
TRBV15	few	-	TRBJ1-1	TGTGCCACCAGCAGAGATGAGAACACTGAAGCTTTCTTT	CATSRDENTEAFF
TRBV20-1	many	-	TRBJ2-3	TGCAGTGTTTCGCCAGCAGATACGCAGTATTTT	CSVSPADTQYF
TRBV20-1	many	TRBD2	TRBJ2-1	TGCAGTGCTGAGGGGTGGGTTAGAATAGCGGGAGGGAGGTTCTTC	CSAEGWVRIAGGRFF
TRBV27	many	TRBD1	TRBJ2-7	TGTGCCAGCAGTCCCGGGACAGGGTTTGAGCAGTACTTC	CASSPGTGFEQYF
TRBV12-3/TRBV12-4	many	TRBD2	TRBJ2-3	TGTGCCAGCAGTAGGACTAGCGGGAGGACAGATACGCAGTATTTT	CASSRTSGRTDTQYF
TRBV6-5	few	-	TRBJ1-1	TGTGCCAGCAGTTACGGGGGGGCCGGAGCTTTCTTT	CASSYGGAGAFF
TRBV7-2	-	-	TRBJ2-6	TGTGCCAGCGGCTTAGAAGGAGGGATCGGGGCCAACGTCCTGACTTTC	CASGLEGGIGANVLTF
TRBV5-6	-	TRBD2	TRBJ2-5	TGTGCCAGCAGCTTGGCCGCGGGAGGGCAACAGACCCAGTACTTC	CASSLAAGGQQTQYF
TRBV11-2	-	TRBD1	TRBJ2-3	TGTGCCAGCAGCATATCGACAGGGGGTTTTACAGATACGCAGTATTTT	CASSISTGGFTDTQYF
TRBV2	many	-	TRBJ2-7	TGTGCCAGCGGGCTGTACTACGAGCAGTACTTC	CASGLYYEQYF
TRBV10-2	few	-	TRBJ1-1	TGCGCCAGCAGTGGGACAGTGGGCACTGAAGCTTTCTTT	CASSGTVGTEAFF
TRBV27	many	-	TRBJ1-2	TGTGCCAGCAGTTTATCGGGCCAGGGCCGAGGCTACACCTTC	CASSLSGQGRGYTF
TRBV5-1	many	-	TRBJ1-2	TGCGCCAGCAGCCCTTCGGGAGGGACTGATGGCTACACCTTC	CASSPSGGTDGYTF
TRBV20-1	many	TRBD2	TRBJ2-1	TGCAGTGCCCCACTTAGCGGGAGGGCCGATGAGCAGTTCTTC	CSAPLSGRADEQFF
TRBV20-1	-	TRBD1	TRBJ1-2	TGCAGTGCCGTTACACCCGGGACAGCTTTCCGCTATGGCTACACCTTC	CSAVTPGTAFRYGYTF